A selection of T cell receptor beta chains follows, all from one sample in a study of cytomegalovirus exposure and HLA in healthy donors. Using immunoSEQ multiplex PCR, the repertoire was profiled, and TCRdb retains in-frame clones only, with some absent. The table includes some 150,000 clones, roughly 10% detected once. The sample was PBMCs. The receptors were sampled from a male donor in good health and CMV-seronegative. Both conserved end residues are part of each CDR3. D genes are given only for firm matches. Rows give clone size only sometimes, using once, few, many, or a class for an expanded clone.

d_call	clone_size	v_call	cdr3_length	j_call	cdr3_nt	cdr3_aa
TRBD2	few	TRBV29-1	16	TRBJ2-5	TGCAGCGTCCAAGAAGGGGGCGGGGGGGCCCAAGAGACCCAGTACTTC	CSVQEGGGGAQETQYF
.	.	TRBV28	14	TRBJ1-2	TGTGCCAGCAGCCTCACAGGGTTGAGAGACGGCTACACCTTC	CASSLTGLRDGYTF
TRBD1	few	TRBV5-8	12	TRBJ1-2	TGTGCCAGCAGCAGGGACAGCTATGGCTACACCTTC	CASSRDSYGYTF
TRBD2	once	TRBV28	16	TRBJ2-1	TGTGCCAGCAGTTTACGACCTAGCGGGGGTTACAATGAGCAGTTCTTC	CASSLRPSGGYNEQFF
TRBD2	.	TRBV28	17	TRBJ2-5	TGTGCCAGCAGTCCCGCCGGAGTAAGCGGGGCCCAAGAGACCCAGTACTTC	CASSPAGVSGAQETQYF
.	once	TRBV2	15	TRBJ2-3	TGTGCCAGCAGGTCGACTAGAGGGTACACAGATACGCAGTATTTT	CASRSTRGYTDTQYF
.	.	TRBV5-1	15	TRBJ1-1	TGCGCCAGCAGCCCCAGGGCGGCTTCGAACACTGAAGCTTTCTTT	CASSPRAASNTEAFF
TRBD1	few	TRBV7-8	16	TRBJ2-1	TGTGCCAGCAGCTTATCCGACAGGGGGTCTTACAATGAGCAGTTCTTC	CASSLSDRGSYNEQFF
TRBD2	few	TRBV27	16	TRBJ2-3	TGTGCCAGCAGTGCCGAAAGCGGGGGGGCCACAGATACGCAGTATTTT	CASSAESGGATDTQYF
TRBD1	few	TRBV4-3	19	TRBJ2-7	TGCGCCAGCAGCCAAGATCGAGTTGCTTTATGGGGACAGCCCTACGAGCAGTACTTC	CASSQDRVALWGQPYEQYF
.	few	TRBV5-1	14	TRBJ2-5	TGCGCCAGCAGCTTGGCCGGGGTAGGTGAGACCCAGTACTTC	CASSLAGVGETQYF
TRBD1	few	TRBV7-9	14	TRBJ2-5	TGTGCCAGCAGCCCTCAGGGGGCGGGAGAGACCCAGTACTTC	CASSPQGAGETQYF
TRBD2	few	TRBV7-2	16	TRBJ2-1	TGTGCCAGCAGCCTTAGCGGGGCTAGCTCCTACAATGAGCAGTTCTTC	CASSLSGASSYNEQFF
TRBD1	.	TRBV4-2	15	TRBJ1-4	TGTGCCAGCAGCCACCCACAGGGGTCTCGGGAAAAACTGTTTTTT	CASSHPQGSREKLFF
TRBD2	.	TRBV19	16	TRBJ2-1	TGTGCCAGTAGTCACCGACTAGCGGGGGTATACAATGAGCAGTTCTTC	CASSHRLAGVYNEQFF
TRBD1	few	TRBV27	16	TRBJ1-4	TGTGCCAGCAGTTTATCTACCGGGACAGGGGGTGAAAAACTGTTTTTT	CASSLSTGTGGEKLFF
TRBD2	few	TRBV4-3	16	TRBJ2-1	TGCGCCAGCAGCCAAGAGATCGCGGGAGGGTACAATGAGCAGTTCTTC	CASSQEIAGGYNEQFF
TRBD1	once	TRBV9	15	TRBJ1-3	TGTGCCAGCAGCGGCGGGACAGGGTCTGGAAACACCATATATTTT	CASSGGTGSGNTIYF
TRBD1	few	TRBV28	15	TRBJ2-5	TGTGCCAGCAGTCCGCCGACAGGGGGCCAAAAGACCCAGTACTTC	CASSPPTGGQKTQYF
TRBD2	.	TRBV4-3	13	TRBJ2-1	TGCGCCAGCAGCCCTGTGCGGGAGGGTCGTCGGTTCTTC	CASSPVREGRRFF
.	.	TRBV7-2	15	TRBJ2-7	TGTGCCAGCAGCTTAGGGGCGGGGGCCCTCTACGAGCAGTACTTC	CASSLGAGALYEQYF
.	.	TRBV19	15	TRBJ1-5	TGTGCCAGTACCGGGGGAATGTGGGTAGGGCAGCCCCAGCATTTT	CASTGGMWVGQPQHF
.	few	TRBV7-2	15	TRBJ2-7	TGTGCCAGCAGCTTATTCGGGACTCCTGGCAACGAGCAGTACTTC	CASSLFGTPGNEQYF
TRBD1	.	TRBV5-6	14	TRBJ1-1	TGTGCCAGCAGCCCGACAGGGGGCTCTTTTGGAGCTTTCTTT	CASSPTGGSFGAFF